This record looks at one T cell receptor (beta chain) sequence and its context. Its target is not known. Exclusion criteria comprised uncontrolled infection, other autoimmune disease, pregnancy or lactation. The CDR3 length is 15 residues. The trim removed 4 bases at V and 8 bases at J, leaving 8 bases unmatched. Germline CDR1 is LNHDA and CDR2 is SQIVND (reference sequence). The CDR3 regions of TCR beta were amplified from RNA transcripts. The primer set for the first-round RT-PCR of the TCR CDR3 was HTBI. One entry per CDR3 protein, called by TCRdb with MiXCR from the multiplex PCR reads. The sample carries 300,000 to 500,000 distinct CDR3 sequences, around 15% recorded once. These data come from a study of T cells in Graves' hyperthyroidism and ophthalmopathy. Study overall: Pretreatment peripheral blood was obtained at initial diagnosis.

Overall study results and limits: Most thyroid-expanded clonotypes above 0.001 were also found in blood. It was a median approximately 6.9 months before onset that the model predicted ophthalmopathy.

This chain connects TRBV19 to TRBJ2-3; 11 bases match TRBD1. This TCR derives from a man aged 45-60 years with Graves' ophthalmopathy. The sample taken for sequencing was blood. CDR3 sequence reads: CASSTGQGVIVTQYF. In DNA, the CDR3 is TGTGCCAGTAGTACGGGACAGGGGGTAATTGTTACGCAGTATTTT. The whole variable domain, remainder taken from reference TRBV19 and TRBJ2-3, is DGGITQSPKYLFRKEGQNVTLSCEQNLNHDAMYWYRQDPGQGLRLIYYSQIVNDFQKGDIAEGYSVSREKKESFPLTVTSAQKNPTAFYLCASSTGQGVIVTQYFGPGTRLTVL.